One TCR beta chain is described in this entry. The antigen is undetermined. V trimming: 7 bases; J trimming: 4 bases; junction bases outside the gene matches: 13. This CDR3 contains 16 residues. Germline assignment: CDR1 SGHVS and CDR2 FQNEAQ. Time point specified: week 3, after first cycle of checkpoint inhibitor. One draw preceded checkpoint blockade; another followed its first cycle at week 3. This entry is derived from a study of blood T cell dynamics during melanoma immunotherapy. At the level of the study: Standard first-line treatment here was pembrolizumab or nivolumab plus ipilimumab in metastatic melanoma. Overall study findings and caveats: Disease-control patients' PBMC repertoires became either more clonal or more diverse at W3.

TCRdb's table, derived via immunoSEQ multiplex PCR, lists solely in-frame clones and lacks some. The sample carries 11,000 or so clones, around nine tenths recorded once. V is TRBV7-8 and J is TRBJ2-5, with TRBD1 matching 9 bases. Sequencing used blood, obtained from a patient treated with checkpoint blockade. This clonotype originated in a human donor with melanoma. The CDR3 protein is CASTHRGTGKGETQYF. CDR3 nucleotide sequence: TGTGCCAGCACCCACAGAGGGACAGGGAAAGGAGAGACCCAGTACTTC.